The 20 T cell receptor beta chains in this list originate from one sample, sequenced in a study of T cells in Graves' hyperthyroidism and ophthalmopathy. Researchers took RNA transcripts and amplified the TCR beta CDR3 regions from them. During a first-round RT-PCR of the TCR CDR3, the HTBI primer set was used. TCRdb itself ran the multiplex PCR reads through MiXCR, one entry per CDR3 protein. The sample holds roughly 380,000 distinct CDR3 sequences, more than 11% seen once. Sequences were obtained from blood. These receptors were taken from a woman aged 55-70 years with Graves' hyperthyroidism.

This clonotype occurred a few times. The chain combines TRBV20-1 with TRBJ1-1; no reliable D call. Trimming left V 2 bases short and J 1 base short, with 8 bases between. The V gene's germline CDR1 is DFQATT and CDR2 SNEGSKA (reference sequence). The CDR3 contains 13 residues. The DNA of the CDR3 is TGCAGTGCTAGACAAGGGTGGAACACTGAAGCTTTCTTT. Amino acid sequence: CSARQGWNTEAFF.

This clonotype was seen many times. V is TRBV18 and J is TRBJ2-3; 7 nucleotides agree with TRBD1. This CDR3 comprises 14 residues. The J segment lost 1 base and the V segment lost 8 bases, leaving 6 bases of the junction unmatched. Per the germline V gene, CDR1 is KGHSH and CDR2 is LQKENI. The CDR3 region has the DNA TGTGCCAGCAGCCCCGGGACAGGCACAGATACGCAGTATTTT. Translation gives CASSPGTGTDTQYF.

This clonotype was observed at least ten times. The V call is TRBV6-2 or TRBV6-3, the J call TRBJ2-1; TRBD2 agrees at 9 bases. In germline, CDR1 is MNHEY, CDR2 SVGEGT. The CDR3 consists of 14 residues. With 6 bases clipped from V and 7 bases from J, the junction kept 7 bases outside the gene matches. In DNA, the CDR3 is TGTGCCAGCAGCCGAGCGGGGGGTAGAAATGAGCAGTTCTTC. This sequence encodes CASSRAGGRNEQFF.

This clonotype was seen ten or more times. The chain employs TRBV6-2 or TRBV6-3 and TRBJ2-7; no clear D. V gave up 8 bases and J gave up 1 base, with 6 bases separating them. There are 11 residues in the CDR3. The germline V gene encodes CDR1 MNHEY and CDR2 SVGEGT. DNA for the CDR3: TGTGCCAGCGCAGTGTCCTACGAGCAGTACTTC. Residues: CASAVSYEQYF.

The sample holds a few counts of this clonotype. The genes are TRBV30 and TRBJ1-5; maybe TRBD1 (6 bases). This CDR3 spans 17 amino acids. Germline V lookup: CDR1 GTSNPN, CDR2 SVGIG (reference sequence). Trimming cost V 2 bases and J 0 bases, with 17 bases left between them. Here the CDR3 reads CAWSSSRTANSNQPQHF. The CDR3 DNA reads TGTGCCTGGAGTAGTTCTAGGACAGCTAATAGCAATCAGCCCCAGCATTTT.

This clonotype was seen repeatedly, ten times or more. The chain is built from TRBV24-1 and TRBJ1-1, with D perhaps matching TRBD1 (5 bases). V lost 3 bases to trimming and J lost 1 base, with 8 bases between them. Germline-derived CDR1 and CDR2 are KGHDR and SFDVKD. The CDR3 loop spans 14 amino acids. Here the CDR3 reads CATSDPGRNTEAFF. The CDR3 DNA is TGTGCCACCAGTGATCCGGGACGGAACACTGAAGCTTTCTTT.

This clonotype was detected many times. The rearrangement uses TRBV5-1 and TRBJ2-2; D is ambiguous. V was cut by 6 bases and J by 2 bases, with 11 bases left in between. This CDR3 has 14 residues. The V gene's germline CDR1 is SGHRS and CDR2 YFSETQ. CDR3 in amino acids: CASIPGLNTGELFF. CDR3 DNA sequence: TGCGCCAGCATCCCGGGCCTTAACACCGGGGAGCTGTTTTTT.

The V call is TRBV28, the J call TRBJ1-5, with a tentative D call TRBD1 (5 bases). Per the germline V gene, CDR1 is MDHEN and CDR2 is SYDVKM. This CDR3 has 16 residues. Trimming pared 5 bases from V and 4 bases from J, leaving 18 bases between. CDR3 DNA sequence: TGTGCCAGCAGTACTCCCGGGACCTACCTAAATCAGCCCCAGCATTTT. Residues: CASSTPGTYLNQPQHF.

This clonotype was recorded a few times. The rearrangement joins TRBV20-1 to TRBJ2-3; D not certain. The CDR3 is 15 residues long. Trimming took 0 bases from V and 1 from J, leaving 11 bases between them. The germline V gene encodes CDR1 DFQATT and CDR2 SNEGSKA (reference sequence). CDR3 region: CSARDLMKGTDTQYF. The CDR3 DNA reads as TGCAGTGCTAGAGATCTGATGAAGGGCACAGATACGCAGTATTTT.

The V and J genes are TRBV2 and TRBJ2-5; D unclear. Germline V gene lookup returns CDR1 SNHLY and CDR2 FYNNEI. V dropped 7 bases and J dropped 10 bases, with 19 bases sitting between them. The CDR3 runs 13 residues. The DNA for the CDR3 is TGTGCCAGCAACGGACGCCTCGATTGGGACCAGTACTTC. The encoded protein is CASNGRLDWDQYF. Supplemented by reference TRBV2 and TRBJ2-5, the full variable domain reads EPEVTQTPSHQVTQMGQEVILRCVPISNHLYFYWYRQILGQKVEFLVSFYNNEISEKSEIFDDQFSVERPDGSNFTLKIRSTKLEDSAMYFCASNGRLDWDQYFGPGTRLLVL.

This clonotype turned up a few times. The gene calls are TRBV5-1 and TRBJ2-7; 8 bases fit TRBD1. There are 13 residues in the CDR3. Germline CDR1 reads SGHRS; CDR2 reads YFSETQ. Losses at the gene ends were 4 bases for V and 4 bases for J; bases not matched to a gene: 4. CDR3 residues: CASSPRGRYEQYF. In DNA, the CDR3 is TGCGCCAGCAGCCCCAGGGGGCGGTACGAGCAGTACTTC.

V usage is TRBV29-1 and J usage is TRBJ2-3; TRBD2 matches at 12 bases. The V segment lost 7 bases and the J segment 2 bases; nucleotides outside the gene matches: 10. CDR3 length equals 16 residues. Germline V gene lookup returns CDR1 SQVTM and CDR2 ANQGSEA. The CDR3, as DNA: TGCAGCGGCGGACTAGCGGGACCGACGCCCACAGATACGCAGTATTTT. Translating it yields CSGGLAGPTPTDTQYF.

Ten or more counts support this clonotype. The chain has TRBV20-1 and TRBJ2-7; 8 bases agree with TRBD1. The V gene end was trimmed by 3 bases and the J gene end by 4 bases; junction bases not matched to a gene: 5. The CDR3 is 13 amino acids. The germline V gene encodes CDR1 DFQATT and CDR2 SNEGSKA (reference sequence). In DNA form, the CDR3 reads TGCAGTGCTAGCAGGGGGCTAACGTACGAGCAGTACTTC. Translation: CSASRGLTYEQYF.

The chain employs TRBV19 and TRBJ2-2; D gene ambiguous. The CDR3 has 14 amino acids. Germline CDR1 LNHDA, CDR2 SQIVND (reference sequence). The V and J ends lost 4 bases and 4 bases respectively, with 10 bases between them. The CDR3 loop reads CASSRIGVTGELFF. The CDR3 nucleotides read TGTGCCAGTAGTAGGATCGGAGTCACCGGGGAGCTGTTTTTT. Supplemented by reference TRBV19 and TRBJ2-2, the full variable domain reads DGGITQSPKYLFRKEGQNVTLSCEQNLNHDAMYWYRQDPGQGLRLIYYSQIVNDFQKGDIAEGYSVSREKKESFPLTVTSAQKNPTAFYLCASSRIGVTGELFFGEGSRLTVL.

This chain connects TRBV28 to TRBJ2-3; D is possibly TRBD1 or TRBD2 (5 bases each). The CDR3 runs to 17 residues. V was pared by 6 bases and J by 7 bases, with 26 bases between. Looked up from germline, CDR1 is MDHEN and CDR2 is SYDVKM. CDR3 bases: TGTGCCAGCAGGCCCTACCCAGATCCGGGACCCCGCAATACGCAGTATTTT. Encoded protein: CASRPYPDPGPRNTQYF.

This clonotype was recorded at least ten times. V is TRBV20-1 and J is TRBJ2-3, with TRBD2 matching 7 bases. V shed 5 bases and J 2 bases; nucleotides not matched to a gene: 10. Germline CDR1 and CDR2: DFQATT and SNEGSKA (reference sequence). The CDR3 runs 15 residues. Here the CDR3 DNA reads TGCAGTGCTGAAGAGTCTAGCGGCTACACAGATACGCAGTATTTT. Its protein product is CSAEESSGYTDTQYF.

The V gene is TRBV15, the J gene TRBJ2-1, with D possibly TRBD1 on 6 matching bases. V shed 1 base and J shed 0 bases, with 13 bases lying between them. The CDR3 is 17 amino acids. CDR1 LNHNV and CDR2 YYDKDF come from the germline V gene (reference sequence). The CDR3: CATSRARQASSYNEQFF. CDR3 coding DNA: TGTGCCACCAGCAGAGCCCGACAGGCGAGCTCCTACAATGAGCAGTTCTTC.

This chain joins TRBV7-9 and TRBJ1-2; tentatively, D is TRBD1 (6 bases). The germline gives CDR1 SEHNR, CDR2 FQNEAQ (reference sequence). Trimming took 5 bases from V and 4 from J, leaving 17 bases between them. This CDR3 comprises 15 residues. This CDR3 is CASSKPTTGFYGYTF. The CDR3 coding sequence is TGTGCCAGCAGCAAACCCACGACAGGATTCTATGGCTACACCTTC. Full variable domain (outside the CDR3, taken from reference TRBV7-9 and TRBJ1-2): DTGVSQNPRHKITKRGQNVTFRCDPISEHNRLYWYRQTLGQGPEFLTYFQNEAQLEKSRLLSDRFSAERPKGSFSTLEIQRTEQGDSAMYLCASSKPTTGFYGYTFGSGTRLTVV.

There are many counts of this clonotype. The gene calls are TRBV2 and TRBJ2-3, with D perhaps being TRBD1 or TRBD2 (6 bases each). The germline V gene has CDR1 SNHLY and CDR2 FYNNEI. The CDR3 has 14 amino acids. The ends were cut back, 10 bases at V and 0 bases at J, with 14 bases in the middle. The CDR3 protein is CATSWGASTDTQYF. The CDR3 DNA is TGTGCCACCAGCTGGGGGGCTAGCACAGATACGCAGTATTTT. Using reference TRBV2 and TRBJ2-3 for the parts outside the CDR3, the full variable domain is EPEVTQTPSHQVTQMGQEVILRCVPISNHLYFYWYRQILGQKVEFLVSFYNNEISEKSEIFDDQFSVERPDGSNFTLKIRSTKLEDSAMYFCATSWGASTDTQYFGPGTRLTVL.

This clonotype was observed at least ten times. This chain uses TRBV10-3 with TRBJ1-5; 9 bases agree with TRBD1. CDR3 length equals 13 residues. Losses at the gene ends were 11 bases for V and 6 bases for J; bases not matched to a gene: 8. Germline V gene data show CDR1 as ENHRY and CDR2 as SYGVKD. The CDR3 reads CAVQGAIGQPQHF. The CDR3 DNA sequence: TGTGCCGTACAGGGGGCGATAGGTCAGCCCCAGCATTTT.